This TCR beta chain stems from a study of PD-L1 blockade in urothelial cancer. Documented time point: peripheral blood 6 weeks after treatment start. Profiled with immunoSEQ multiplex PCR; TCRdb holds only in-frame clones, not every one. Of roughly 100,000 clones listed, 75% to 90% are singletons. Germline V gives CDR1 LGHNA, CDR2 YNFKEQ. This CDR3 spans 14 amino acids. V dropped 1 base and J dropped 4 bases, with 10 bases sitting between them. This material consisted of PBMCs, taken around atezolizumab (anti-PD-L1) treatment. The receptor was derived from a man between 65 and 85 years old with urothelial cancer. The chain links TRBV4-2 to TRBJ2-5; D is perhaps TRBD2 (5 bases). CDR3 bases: TGTGCCAGCAGCCAAGCTAGCCTGGGAGAGACCCAGTACTTC. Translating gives CASSQASLGETQYF.